This T cell receptor (beta chain) appears in the sequencing data of a study of T cells after posttransplantation cyclophosphamide. Study-wide findings and caveats: Recipient CMV seropositivity and CMV reactivation strongly tracked TRB clonality.

A remark on this clone: The target antigen is unknown.

TCRdb keeps only in-frame clones here, not all; method: immunoSEQ multiplex PCR. The sample has roughly 23,000 clones; about 86% are singletons. Treatment was busulfan-fludarabine conditioning, a marrow graft, and cyclophosphamide on days +3 and +4. The V end was cut by 7 bases, the J end by 5 bases, with 14 bases between. This CDR3 is 13 amino acids long. CDR1 SEHNR and CDR2 FQNEAQ come from the germline V gene (reference sequence). This sequence joins TRBV7-9 and TRBJ2-5, with a weak D call TRBD1 (5 bases). The material was PBMCs, obtained after allogeneic stem cell transplant with posttransplant cyclophosphamide. The receptor comes from a female patient between 30 and 39 years old who received an allogeneic stem cell transplant from an unrelated donor, was CMV-positive, and had no GVHD. Some T cells may arise from the graft donor. CDR3 region: CASTSRQKETQYF. The DNA of the CDR3 is TGTGCCAGCACCTCCAGACAGAAGGAGACCCAGTACTTC.